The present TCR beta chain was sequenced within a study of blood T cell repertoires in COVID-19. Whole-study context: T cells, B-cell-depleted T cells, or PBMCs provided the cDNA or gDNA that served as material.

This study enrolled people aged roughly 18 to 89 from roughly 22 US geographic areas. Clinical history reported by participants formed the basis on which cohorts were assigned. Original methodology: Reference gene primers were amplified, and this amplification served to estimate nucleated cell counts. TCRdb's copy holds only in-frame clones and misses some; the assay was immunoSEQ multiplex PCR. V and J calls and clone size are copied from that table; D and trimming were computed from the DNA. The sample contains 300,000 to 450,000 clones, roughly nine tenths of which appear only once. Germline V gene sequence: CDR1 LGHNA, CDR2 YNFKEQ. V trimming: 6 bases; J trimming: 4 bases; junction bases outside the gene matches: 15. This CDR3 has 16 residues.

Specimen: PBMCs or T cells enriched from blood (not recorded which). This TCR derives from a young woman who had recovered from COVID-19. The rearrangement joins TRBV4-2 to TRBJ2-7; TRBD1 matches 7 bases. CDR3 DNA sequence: TGTGCCAGCAGACCTACGACAGGGTTAGGGGGTTACGAGCAGTACTTC. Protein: CASRPTTGLGGYEQYF.